The rows below give T cell receptor beta chains drawn from one sample of a study of T-cell memory formation after mild COVID-19. TCRdb analysed the 5' RACE reads with MiXCR anew, one entry per CDR3 protein. The repertoire consists of about 560,000 distinct CDR3 sequences, with roughly 17% occurring once and the leading ten covering 8.1%. Sequenced: PBMCs or a T cell subset sorted from them (not recorded which). These receptor sequences come from an adult woman who had mild COVID-19 (a few samples of this study predate the infection). Cell type and time point are not known. CDR3s include the opening cysteine and the closing phenylalanine or tryptophan. Fields, in order: D gene, J gene, clone size, CDR3 length, V gene, CDR3 DNA, CDR3 protein. D genes are given only for firm matches. Size is stated for part of the rows, as once, few or many counts, or as a class when the clone is expanded.

D gene: .
J gene: TRBJ2-5
clone size: .
CDR3 length: 14
V gene: TRBV2
CDR3 DNA: TGTGCCAGCACCGAGGGGGGGGGAGGAGAGACCCAGTACTTC
CDR3 protein: CASTEGGGGETQYF

D gene: .
J gene: TRBJ2-2
clone size: few
CDR3 length: 16
V gene: TRBV18
CDR3 DNA: TGTGCCAGCTCACCACTCGCGGGCAGGGACGGCGGGGAGCTGTTTTTT
CDR3 protein: CASSPLAGRDGGELFF

D gene: .
J gene: TRBJ1-2
clone size: few
CDR3 length: 16
V gene: TRBV6-2/TRBV6-3
CDR3 DNA: TGTGCCAGCAGTTACACTCCAACCGCAGGGGAGGATGGCTACACCTTC
CDR3 protein: CASSYTPTAGEDGYTF

D gene: .
J gene: TRBJ1-1
clone size: .
CDR3 length: 18
V gene: TRBV21-1
CDR3 DNA: TGTGCCAGCAGCAAAGGTGGGGAGGAAATACAAAGGTGGGGAGAAGCTTTCTTT
CDR3 protein: CASSKGGEEIQRWGEAFF

D gene: .
J gene: TRBJ1-5
clone size: few
CDR3 length: 18
V gene: TRBV4-1
CDR3 DNA: TGCGCCAGCAGCCAATATGTCCGGGACCGGCTGGGCAATCAGCCCCAGCATTTT
CDR3 protein: CASSQYVRDRLGNQPQHF

D gene: TRBD2
J gene: TRBJ2-1
clone size: few
CDR3 length: 15
V gene: TRBV20-1
CDR3 DNA: TGCAGTGCTAGAGAGGGGACTAGCGGTTACAATGAGCAGTTCTTC
CDR3 protein: CSAREGTSGYNEQFF

D gene: TRBD1
J gene: TRBJ1-2
clone size: .
CDR3 length: 14
V gene: TRBV28
CDR3 DNA: TGTGCCAGCAGTTGGGGACAGGGGTTGTCTGGCTACACCTTC
CDR3 protein: CASSWGQGLSGYTF

D gene: .
J gene: TRBJ2-1
clone size: few
CDR3 length: 15
V gene: TRBV7-8
CDR3 DNA: TGTGCCAGCAGCCCTAACGGGGGTTTCTACAATGAGCAGTTCTTC
CDR3 protein: CASSPNGGFYNEQFF

D gene: .
J gene: TRBJ2-7
clone size: few
CDR3 length: 15
V gene: TRBV16
CDR3 DNA: TGTGCCAGCAGCCAATCGTGGGTGGGAGTCTACGAGCAGTACTTC
CDR3 protein: CASSQSWVGVYEQYF

D gene: .
J gene: TRBJ1-2
clone size: .
CDR3 length: 15
V gene: TRBV3-1
CDR3 DNA: TGTGCCAGCAGCCAACCGGGACGCGAGGGCTATGGCTACACCTTC
CDR3 protein: CASSQPGREGYGYTF

D gene: .
J gene: TRBJ1-1
clone size: .
CDR3 length: 15
V gene: TRBV12-3/TRBV12-4
CDR3 DNA: TGTGCCAGCAGCCCATATGGCGGGGGGAACACTGAAGCTTTCTTT
CDR3 protein: CASSPYGGGNTEAFF

D gene: .
J gene: TRBJ2-1
clone size: .
CDR3 length: 15
V gene: TRBV5-1
CDR3 DNA: TGCGCCAGCAGCTTGGAACAGGGCCCCTACAATGAGCAGTTCTTC
CDR3 protein: CASSLEQGPYNEQFF

D gene: .
J gene: TRBJ1-4
clone size: .
CDR3 length: 16
V gene: TRBV12-3/TRBV12-4
CDR3 DNA: TGTGCCAGCACCCCCGGGCGCACGGGGGGCATCGAAAAACTGTTTTTT
CDR3 protein: CASTPGRTGGIEKLFF

D gene: .
J gene: TRBJ1-1
clone size: few
CDR3 length: 15
V gene: TRBV5-1
CDR3 DNA: TGCGCCAGCAGCTCCCAGGGCCGGATAGACACTGAAGCTTTCTTT
CDR3 protein: CASSSQGRIDTEAFF

D gene: TRBD1
J gene: TRBJ1-1
clone size: .
CDR3 length: 12
V gene: TRBV29-1
CDR3 DNA: TGCAGCGTAGCCGGGACAGGGGGCCAAGCTTTCTTT
CDR3 protein: CSVAGTGGQAFF

D gene: .
J gene: TRBJ1-2
clone size: many
CDR3 length: 14
V gene: TRBV4-2
CDR3 DNA: TGTGCCAGCAGCCAAGATTCAGGGAGCTATGGCTACACCTTC
CDR3 protein: CASSQDSGSYGYTF

D gene: .
J gene: TRBJ1-1
clone size: few
CDR3 length: 13
V gene: TRBV12-3/TRBV12-4
CDR3 DNA: TGTGCCAGCAGTCGAACGGAGGGGTCTGAAGCTTTCTTT
CDR3 protein: CASSRTEGSEAFF

D gene: TRBD2
J gene: TRBJ2-5
clone size: few
CDR3 length: 17
V gene: TRBV4-2
CDR3 DNA: TGTGCCAGCAGCCAAAGCCCGACTAGCGGGGGGTCAAAGACCCAGTACTTC
CDR3 protein: CASSQSPTSGGSKTQYF

D gene: .
J gene: TRBJ2-1
clone size: .
CDR3 length: 14
V gene: TRBV20-1
CDR3 DNA: TGCAGTGCTAGAGATGCCCGAGGGGTCAATGAGCAGTTCTTC
CDR3 protein: CSARDARGVNEQFF

D gene: TRBD1
J gene: TRBJ1-1
clone size: .
CDR3 length: 14
V gene: TRBV19
CDR3 DNA: TGTGCCAGTAGTTGGGACAGCTTGAACACTGAAGCTTTCTTT
CDR3 protein: CASSWDSLNTEAFF

D gene: TRBD1
J gene: TRBJ1-2
clone size: .
CDR3 length: 13
V gene: TRBV27
CDR3 DNA: TGTGCCAGCAGTTCAGACAGGGTCGGGGGCTACACCTTC
CDR3 protein: CASSSDRVGGYTF